This T cell receptor beta chain stems from a study of control samples from healthy donors and cancer patients. The CDR3 is 13 residues long. Germline V gene data show CDR1 as SEHNR and CDR2 as FQNEAQ (reference sequence). The ends were cut back, 5 bases at V and 9 bases at J, with 11 bases in the middle. Data came from immunoSEQ multiplex PCR; TCRdb stores just in-frame clones and leaves some out. The sample shows around 55,000 clones, roughly nine tenths of them seen only once. This receptor was taken from a man in his forties or fifties with colorectal cancer. V gene TRBV7-9 combines with J gene TRBJ1-6; no clear D. The sample was PBMCs. The CDR3 protein is CASSRDSFSPLHF. In nucleotides, the CDR3 is TGTGCCAGCAGCCGAGATAGTTTTTCACCCCTCCACTTT. The complete variable domain, with remaining parts taken from reference TRBV7-9 and TRBJ1-6, reads DTGVSQNPRHKITKRGQNVTFRCDPISEHNRLYWYRQTLGQGPEFLTYFQNEAQLEKSRLLSDRFSAERPKGSFSTLEIQRTEQGDSAMYLCASSRDSFSPLHFGNGTRLTVT.